This T cell receptor (beta chain) was sequenced for a study of cytomegalovirus exposure and HLA in healthy donors. This PCR relied on a set of 60 Vbeta primers and 13 Jbeta primers. Measured with immunoSEQ multiplex PCR; TCRdb has only the in-frame clones, and not every one. In the table there are about 120,000 clones, about 80% of which are singletons. Details on this clone: Its antigen remains unidentified.

General study points: In an earlier analysis, productive rearrangement rates for most beta V segments clustered near 87% or 30%. An ancestry cluster, one associated with Asian ancestry, reportedly showed fewer N-insertions than the 666-donor mean in a later analysis. A list of roughly 180 TCR beta chains associated with cytomegalovirus was given. The sole available immune exposure information was CMV serostatus.

The source material was PBMCs. This receptor was obtained from a human donor in good health.

The CDR3 DNA follows: TGTGCCAGCAGCACCACAGGTGATAGCAATCAGCCCCAGCATTTT. Amino acids: CASSTTGDSNQPQHF. V gene TRBV11-2 combines with J gene TRBJ1-5; D perhaps matches TRBD1 (5 bases). Trimming pared 5 bases from V and 0 bases from J, leaving 11 bases between. Germline V gene sequence: CDR1 SGHAT, CDR2 FQNNGV. The CDR3 extends over 15 amino acids.